This paragraph reports one T cell receptor (beta chain). Per the authors' pipeline: Amplified reference gene primers provided the basis for estimating nucleated cell counts. Clones were read by immunoSEQ multiplex PCR, and TCRdb kept only the in-frame ones, dropping some. V and J calls plus clone size are reproduced from that table; the DNA served to infer D and trimming. The table includes fewer than 90,000 clones, 90% to 95% detected once. This specimen comes from a study of blood T cell repertoires in COVID-19. Study-wide context: Researchers got acute and convalescent COVID-19 samples from the United States, Italy and Spain. PBMCs, B-cell-depleted T cells, or T cells provided the cDNA or gDNA that made up the material.

The germline gives CDR1 KGHSH, CDR2 LQKENI. V was pared by 2 bases and J by 7 bases, with 14 bases of the junction left unmatched. CDR3 length equals 18 residues. The specimen was peripheral blood. V gene TRBV18 combines with J gene TRBJ2-2; TRBD1 matches at 9 bases. This TCR was recovered from a human donor with active COVID-19. The donor label of this sample is uncertain. The CDR3 DNA sequence: TGTGCCAGCTCACCAAAAAAAACCGGGACAGGGACCATCGGGGAGCTGTTTTTT. As protein: CASSPKKTGTGTIGELFF.